These 31 T cell receptor beta chains share one sample of origin, sequenced in a study of cytomegalovirus exposure and HLA in healthy donors. Use of 60 Vbeta and 13 Jbeta primers characterized the PCR. Assay used: immunoSEQ multiplex PCR; TCRdb lists only in-frame clones, some missing. Of about 120,000 clones in the sample, 82% were seen once. The specimen was PBMCs. Receptor source: a male donor in good health and CMV-seropositive.

The chain combines TRBV18 with TRBJ2-6; a weak D match, TRBD1 (5 bases). The CDR3 loop spans 17 amino acids. The V and J ends lost 2 bases and 0 bases respectively, with 11 bases between them. Germline values: CDR1 KGHSH, CDR2 LQKENI. The CDR3 sequence is CASSPSYRNSGANVLTF. CDR3 DNA: TGTGCCAGCTCACCATCATACAGGAACTCTGGGGCCAACGTCCTGACTTTC.

Concerning this clone itself: The junction and the germline gene differ at one end; a read error may be behind it. This sample includes further DNA sequences coding for the same CDR3. CDR3 coding DNA: TGCGCCATCAGTGCCCTAGTCGGTCCGCAAGATACGCAGTATTTT. This codes for CAISALVGPQDTQYF. The rearrangement uses TRBV10-3 and TRBJ2-3; D gene uncertain. This CDR3 is built from 15 residues. Per germline, CDR1 ENHRY and CDR2 SYGVKD.

As to this clone: Other nucleotide sequences in the sample specify the same CDR3. The rearrangement joins TRBV7-3 to TRBJ2-7, with D possibly being TRBD2 (6 bases). The CDR3 runs 12 residues. Deletions cut 2 bases from V and 6 bases from J, with 8 bases between. CDR1 and CDR2 (germline): SGHTA, FQGTGA. This CDR3 is CASSLGGSEQYF. CDR3 nucleotide sequence: TGTGCCAGCAGCTTAGGGGGGAGCGAGCAGTACTTC. The full variable domain, rest sourced from reference TRBV7-3 and TRBJ2-7, is GAGVSQTPSNKVTEKGKYVELRCDPISGHTALYWYRQSLGQGPEFLIYFQGTGAADDSGLPNDRFFAVRPEGSVSTLKIQRTERGDSAVYLCASSLGGSEQYFGPGTRLTVT.

The table lists this clone with a few counts. In DNA form, the CDR3 reads TGTGCCAGCAGTGAAAGGACAGGGACCTTCTCAAATGAGCAGTTCTTC. Translating gives CASSERTGTFSNEQFF. This sequence joins TRBV6-1 and TRBJ2-1; 8 bases map to TRBD1. Per the germline V gene, CDR1 is MNHNS and CDR2 is SASEGT. The V segment lost 2 bases and the J segment 7 bases; nucleotides outside the gene matches: 10. The CDR3 contains 16 residues.

This clone was seen a handful of times. The chain carries TRBV28 and TRBJ2-7; 7 positions match TRBD2. Germline V gene sequence: CDR1 MDHEN, CDR2 SYDVKM. This CDR3 region has 13 residues. J was trimmed by 3 bases and V by 6 bases; bases with no gene match: 5. CDR3 protein: CASRGLSYYEQYF. In DNA, the CDR3 is TGTGCCAGCAGGGGACTATCCTACTACGAGCAGTACTTC.

This clone was seen just once. The J gene is TRBJ1-2, the V gene TRBV7-2, with 7 bases that match TRBD1. V lost 2 bases and J lost 0; bases outside the gene matches: 0. Germline assignment: CDR1 SGHTA and CDR2 FQGNSA. This CDR3 comprises 14 residues. CDR3: CASSLQGANYGYTF. The CDR3 DNA follows: TGTGCCAGCAGCTTACAGGGGGCTAACTATGGCTACACCTTC.

V and J are TRBV4-2 and TRBJ2-3; 11 bases align to TRBD2. V trimming: 5 bases; J trimming: 6 bases; junction bases outside the gene matches: 19. The germline CDR1 and CDR2 sequences are LGHNA and YNFKEQ. The CDR3 extends over 19 amino acids. The CDR3 sequence: CASSDPGASGRPSRDTQYF. CDR3 DNA sequence: TGTGCCAGCAGCGACCCCGGGGCTAGCGGGAGGCCCAGCCGCGATACGCAGTATTTT.

Points on this clone: The identical CDR3 is also encoded by other nucleotide sequences in the sample. V is TRBV28 and J is TRBJ1-5; perhaps TRBD1 as D (6 bases). The CDR3 has 13 residues. V lost 1 base and J lost 5, with 6 bases in between. Germline CDR1 and CDR2: MDHEN and SYDVKM. The CDR3 reads CASSLYRDQPQHF. The CDR3 nucleotides are TGTGCCAGCAGTTTATACAGGGATCAGCCCCAGCATTTT.

The chain links TRBV7-2 to TRBJ2-3; the match to TRBD1 covers 8 bases. The germline gives CDR1 SGHTA, CDR2 FQGNSA. J was trimmed by 0 bases and V by 5 bases; bases with no gene match: 4. The CDR3 contains 15 residues. CDR3 nucleotides: TGTGCCAGCAGCCCCGGGACAGGAAGCACAGATACGCAGTATTTT. Its protein is CASSPGTGSTDTQYF.

The chain links TRBV6-5 to TRBJ1-2; TRBD1 matches at 8 bases. Trimming took 5 bases from V and 7 from J; bases not matched to a gene: 6. The CDR3 consists of 13 residues. Germline CDR1 and CDR2: MNHEY and SVGAGI. The CDR3 DNA sequence: TGTGCCAGCAGTCCCGGGACAGGTGGTGGCTACACCTTC. Its translation: CASSPGTGGGYTF.

V gene TRBV2 combines with J gene TRBJ1-4, with 10 bases aligning to TRBD1. V dropped 3 bases and J dropped 9; count of bases not matched to a gene: 7. The CDR3 has 15 amino acids. From germline, CDR1 is SNHLY and CDR2 FYNNEI. The CDR3 DNA is TGTGCCAGCAGTGAGGAGGGACAGGGGCTTCAAAAACTGTTTTTT. Protein product: CASSEEGQGLQKLFF.

The chain has TRBV6-6 and TRBJ1-5, with D perhaps TRBD1 (5 bases). V shed 4 bases and J shed 4 bases, with 11 bases lying between them. CDR1 and CDR2 from the germline V gene are MNHNY and SVGAGI (reference sequence). This CDR3 has 14 residues. CDR3 residues: CASSSAGLNQPQHF. CDR3 DNA: TGTGCCAGCAGTTCCGCAGGGCTTAATCAGCCCCAGCATTTT.

The chain is built from TRBV18 and TRBJ1-3; D unclear. The CDR3 has 13 residues. V gave up 3 bases and J gave up 4 bases, with 7 bases separating them. CDR1 and CDR2 from the germline V gene are KGHSH and LQKENI. CDR3 coding DNA: TGTGCCAGCTCACCGGAGTCAGGAAACACCATATATTTT. Translated, it gives CASSPESGNTIYF.

This chain uses TRBV30 with TRBJ2-1, with D maybe TRBD1 (6 bases). The length of the CDR3 is 12 residues. The V and J ends lost 5 bases and 4 bases respectively, with 9 bases between them. The germline CDR1 and CDR2 sequences are GTSNPN and SVGIG (reference sequence). The CDR3, as DNA: TGTGCCTGGGGACAGCTGTACAATGAGCAGTTCTTC. This gives the protein CAWGQLYNEQFF.

This chain joins TRBV25-1 and TRBJ1-1; maybe TRBD1 (5 bases). Germline V gene data show CDR1 as MGHDK and CDR2 as SYGVNS. V lost 6 bases, J lost 5 bases, and 19 bases lay in between. CDR3 length: 15 residues. The CDR3 region is CASSLEGGARTEAFF. CDR3 bases: TGTGCCAGCAGCCTCGAGGGAGGGGCTCGAACTGAAGCTTTCTTT.

The chain recombines TRBV27 with TRBJ1-5, with 9 bases lining up with TRBD1. Germline V CDR1 and CDR2: MNHEY, SMNVEV (reference sequence). CDR3 size: 16 residues. V dropped 4 bases and J dropped 2; count of bases not matched to a gene: 6. The CDR3 DNA is TGTGCCAGCAGTTCCCCGGGACAGGGAGGCAATCAGCCCCAGCATTTT. It translates to CASSSPGQGGNQPQHF.

The chain recombines TRBV21-1 with TRBJ2-7; the table's D call of TRBD2 was not tested on the DNA. TRBV21-1 is reported as a pseudogene. The CDR3 is 20 amino acids. CDR3 loop: CASSKGRKAGQTKTSYEQYF. CDR3 DNA: TGTGCCAGCAGCAAAGGGAGGAAAGCGGGACAAACTAAGACCTCCTACGAGCAGTACTTC.

V is TRBV28 and J is TRBJ2-2, with 7 bases lining up with TRBD1. V dropped 1 base and J dropped 5; count of bases not matched to a gene: 16. Germline lookup yields CDR1 MDHEN and CDR2 SYDVKM. There are 19 residues in the CDR3. The CDR3 is CASSLFPITPLGQTGELFF. CDR3 in DNA: TGTGCCAGCAGTTTATTCCCTATTACCCCCCTGGGACAGACCGGGGAGCTGTTTTTT.

V gene TRBV18 combines with J gene TRBJ1-3; tentatively, D is TRBD1 (5 bases). The CDR3 sequence is 19 residues long. The V gene's germline CDR1 is KGHSH and CDR2 LQKENI. V was clipped by 0 bases and J by 0 bases, with 18 bases between them. The CDR3 here is CASSPPSIAGINSGNTIYF. The CDR3 DNA is TGTGCCAGCTCACCACCGAGTATTGCAGGGATAAACTCTGGAAACACCATATATTTT.

This sequence joins TRBV10-3 and TRBJ2-7; 10 nucleotides match TRBD1. Trimming at V came to 0 bases and at J to 2 bases, leaving 4 bases not matched to a gene. The CDR3 runs 16 residues. The germline V gene encodes CDR1 ENHRY and CDR2 SYGVKD. The CDR3 spells CAISESDRGLTYEQYF. Written as DNA, the CDR3 is TGTGCCATCAGTGAGTCTGACAGGGGGCTCACCTACGAGCAGTACTTC.

V is TRBV23-1 and J is TRBJ2-7; D unresolved. TRBV23-1 is filed as an ORF, its function uncertain. The CDR3 loop spans 16 amino acids. Trimming stripped 2 bases from V and 3 bases from J, with 17 bases between. In DNA, the CDR3 is TGCGCCAGCAGTCAAAGCCTCCCACATCGGGTCTACGAGCAGTACTTC. Translating it yields CASSQSLPHRVYEQYF.

The gene calls are TRBV9 and TRBJ2-2, with 16 nucleotides matching TRBD2. Germline-derived CDR1 and CDR2 are SGDLS and YYNGEE. This CDR3 spans 17 amino acids. J gave up 5 bases and V 1 base, and 2 bases lay outside the gene matches. The CDR3 sequence is CASSVSGLAGGTGELFF. Here the CDR3 DNA reads TGTGCCAGCAGCGTATCGGGACTAGCGGGAGGGACCGGGGAGCTGTTTTTT.

This clone was observed a few times. The chain has TRBV5-4 and TRBJ1-1; 7 bases map to TRBD1. This CDR3 contains 14 residues. Germline CDR1 SGHNT, CDR2 YYREEE (reference sequence). V trimming: 5 bases; J trimming: 4 bases; junction bases outside the gene matches: 8. The CDR3 DNA is TGTGCCAGCAGGTCAACAGGGGTCGGCACTGAAGCTTTCTTT. Amino acids: CASRSTGVGTEAFF. Full variable domain (remainder filled in from reference TRBV5-4 and TRBJ1-1): ETGVTQSPTHLIKTRGQQVTLRCSSQSGHNTVSWYQQALGQGPQFIFQYYREEENGRGNFPPRFSGLQFPNYSSELNVNALELDDSALYLCASRSTGVGTEAFFGQGTRLTVV.

The V call is TRBV30, the J call TRBJ1-3; D remains ambiguous. CDR3 size: 12 residues. Per the germline V gene, CDR1 is GTSNPN and CDR2 is SVGIG (reference sequence). The V end was cut by 0 bases, the J end by 4 bases, with 4 bases between. CDR3 amino acids: CAWSVQGNTIYF. CDR3 sequence (DNA): TGTGCCTGGAGTGTACAAGGAAACACCATATATTTT.

The chain combines TRBV19 with TRBJ1-3; D not certain. The CDR3 consists of 14 residues. V was cut by 3 bases and J by 0 bases, with 6 bases left in between. Germline values: CDR1 LNHDA, CDR2 SQIVND (reference sequence). The CDR3 DNA reads as TGTGCCAGTAGTATGCTAGACTCTGGAAACACCATATATTTT. Translated, it gives CASSMLDSGNTIYF.

In the case of this clone: An end of the junction differs from the germline gene, which may be a read error. The chain links TRBV7-9 to TRBJ2-7; 12 bases line up with TRBD2. This CDR3 spans 14 amino acids. CDR1 and CDR2 (germline): SEHNR, FQNEAQ (reference sequence). The DNA for the CDR3 is TGTGCCAGCAGCCTAGCGGGAGGGCCGGCCGAGCAGTACTTC. This gives the protein CASSLAGGPAEQYF.

This clone came up a few times. The CDR3 DNA reads TGCGCCAGCAGCCAAGAGGGAGGGCATGGCTACACCTTC. As protein: CASSQEGGHGYTF. The gene calls are TRBV4-3 and TRBJ1-2; D remains ambiguous. The germline V gene has CDR1 LGHNA and CDR2 YSLEER. The CDR3 has 13 residues. Between the trimmed V and J ends, which lost 0 bases and 6 bases, there was a span of 8 bases.

The rearrangement joins TRBV6-5 to TRBJ1-2; no firm D call. CDR1 and CDR2 from the germline V gene are MNHEY and SVGAGI. The V gene lost 5 bases and the J gene lost 9 bases, with 19 bases spanning the gap. The CDR3 is 14 residues long. CDR3 nucleotide sequence: TGTGCCAGCAGTCTAGACGACTTGGATCGTAGCTACACCTTC. It is translated as CASSLDDLDRSYTF.

The rearrangement links TRBV9 to TRBJ1-5; 9 nucleotides line up with TRBD1. The trim removed 4 bases at V and 6 bases at J, leaving 14 bases unmatched. In germline, CDR1 is SGDLS, CDR2 YYNGEE. CDR3 size: 17 residues. The CDR3 region has the DNA TGTGCCAGCAGCCCAAGTCCTACGGGACAGGGTAGTCAGCCCCAGCATTTT. Protein product: CASSPSPTGQGSQPQHF.

This rearrangement joins TRBV6-5 to TRBJ2-7, with TRBD2 identical over 8 bases. V dropped 5 bases and J dropped 2; count of bases not matched to a gene: 5. The germline V gene encodes CDR1 MNHEY and CDR2 SVGAGI. The CDR3 has 14 residues. The CDR3 DNA reads as TGTGCCAGCAGTCCCGGGGGGGTCGCCTACGAGCAGTACTTC. Its translation is CASSPGGVAYEQYF.

The chain is built from TRBV9 and TRBJ2-7, with TRBD1 identical over 11 bases. With V trimmed by 2 bases and J by 5 bases, 9 bases remained unmatched. This CDR3 region has 16 residues. Germline values: CDR1 SGDLS, CDR2 YYNGEE. The CDR3 DNA follows: TGTGCCAGCAGCGTTAGAGGGACAGGGGGTTTCCACGAGCAGTACTTC. Amino acid sequence: CASSVRGTGGFHEQYF.